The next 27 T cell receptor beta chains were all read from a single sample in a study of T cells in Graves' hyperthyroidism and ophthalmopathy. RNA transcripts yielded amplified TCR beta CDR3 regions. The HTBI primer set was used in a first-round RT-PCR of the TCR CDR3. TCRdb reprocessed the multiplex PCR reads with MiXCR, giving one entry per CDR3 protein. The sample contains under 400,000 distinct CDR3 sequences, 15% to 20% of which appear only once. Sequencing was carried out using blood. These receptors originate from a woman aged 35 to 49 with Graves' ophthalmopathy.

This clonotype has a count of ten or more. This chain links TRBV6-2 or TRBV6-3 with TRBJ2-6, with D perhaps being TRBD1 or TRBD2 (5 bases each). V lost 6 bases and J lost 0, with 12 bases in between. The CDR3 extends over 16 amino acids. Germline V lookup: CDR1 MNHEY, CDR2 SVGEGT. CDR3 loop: CASRPPGASGANVLTF. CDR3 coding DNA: TGTGCCAGCAGACCCCCCGGGGCCTCTGGGGCCAACGTCCTGACTTTC.

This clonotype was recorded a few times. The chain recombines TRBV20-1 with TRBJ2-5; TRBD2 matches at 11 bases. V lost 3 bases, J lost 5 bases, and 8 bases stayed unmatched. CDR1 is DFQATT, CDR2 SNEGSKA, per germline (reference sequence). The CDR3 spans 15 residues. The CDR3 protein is CSASRPSGRLETQYF. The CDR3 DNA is TGCAGTGCTAGCCGCCCTAGCGGGAGGTTGGAGACCCAGTACTTC.

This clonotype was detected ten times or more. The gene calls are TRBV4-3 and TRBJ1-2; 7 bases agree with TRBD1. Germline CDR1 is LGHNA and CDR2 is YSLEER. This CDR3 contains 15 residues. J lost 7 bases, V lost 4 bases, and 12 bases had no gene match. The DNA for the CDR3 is TGCGCCAGCAGCCCGAACATTGGGACAGCTGGTGGCTACACCTTC. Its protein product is CASSPNIGTAGGYTF.

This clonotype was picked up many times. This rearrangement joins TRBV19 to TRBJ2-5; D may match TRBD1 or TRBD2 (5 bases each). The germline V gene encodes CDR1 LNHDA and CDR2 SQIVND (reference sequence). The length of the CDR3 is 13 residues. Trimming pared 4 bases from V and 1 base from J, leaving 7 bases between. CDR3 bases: TGTGCCAGTAGTAGGGACGGCCAAGAGACCCAGTACTTC. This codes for CASSRDGQETQYF.

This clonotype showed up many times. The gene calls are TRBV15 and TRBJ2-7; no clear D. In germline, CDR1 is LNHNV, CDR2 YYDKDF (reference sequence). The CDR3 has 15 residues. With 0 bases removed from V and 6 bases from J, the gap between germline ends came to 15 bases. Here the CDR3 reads CATSRDLRNKGEQYF. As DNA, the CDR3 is TGTGCCACCAGCAGAGATCTGCGAAATAAGGGCGAGCAGTACTTC.

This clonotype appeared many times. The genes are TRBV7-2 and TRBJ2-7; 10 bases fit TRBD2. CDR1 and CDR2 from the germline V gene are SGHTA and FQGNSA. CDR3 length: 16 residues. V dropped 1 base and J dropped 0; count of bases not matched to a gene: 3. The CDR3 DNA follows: TGTGCCAGCAGCTTAGGGGCTAGCGGGAGCTCCTACGAGCAGTACTTC. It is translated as CASSLGASGSSYEQYF.

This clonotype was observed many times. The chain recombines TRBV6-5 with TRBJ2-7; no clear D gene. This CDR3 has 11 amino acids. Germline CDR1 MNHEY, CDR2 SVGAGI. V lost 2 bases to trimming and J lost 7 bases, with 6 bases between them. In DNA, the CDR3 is TGTGCCAGCAGTTACGGGGTGGAGCAGTACTTC. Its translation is CASSYGVEQYF.

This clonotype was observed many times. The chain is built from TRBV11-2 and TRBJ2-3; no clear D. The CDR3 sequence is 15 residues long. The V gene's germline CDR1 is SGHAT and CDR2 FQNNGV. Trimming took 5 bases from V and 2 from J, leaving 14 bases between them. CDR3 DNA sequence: TGTGCCAGCAGCCACCAAAGGGTTTTCACAGATACGCAGTATTTT. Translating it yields CASSHQRVFTDTQYF.

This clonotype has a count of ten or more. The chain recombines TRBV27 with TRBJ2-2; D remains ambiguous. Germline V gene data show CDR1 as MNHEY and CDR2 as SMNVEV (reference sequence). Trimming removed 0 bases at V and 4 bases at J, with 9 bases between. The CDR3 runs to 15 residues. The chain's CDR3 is CASSLSQSTTGELFF. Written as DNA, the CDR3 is TGTGCCAGCAGTTTATCTCAGTCTACCACCGGGGAGCTGTTTTTT.

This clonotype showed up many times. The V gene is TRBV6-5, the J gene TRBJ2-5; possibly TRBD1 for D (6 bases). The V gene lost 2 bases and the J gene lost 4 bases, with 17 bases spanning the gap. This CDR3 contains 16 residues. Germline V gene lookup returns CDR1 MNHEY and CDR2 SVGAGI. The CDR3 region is CASSYLTGLGVETQYF. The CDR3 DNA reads TGTGCCAGCAGTTACCTAACAGGGTTAGGGGTAGAGACCCAGTACTTC.

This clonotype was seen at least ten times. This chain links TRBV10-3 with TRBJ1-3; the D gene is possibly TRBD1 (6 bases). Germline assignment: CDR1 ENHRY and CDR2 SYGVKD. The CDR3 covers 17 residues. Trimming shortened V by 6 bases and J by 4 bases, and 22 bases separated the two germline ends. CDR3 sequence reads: CAISPFGGRSGGNTIYF. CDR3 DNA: TGTGCCATCAGCCCATTTGGGGGGCGATCGGGGGGAAACACCATATATTTT.

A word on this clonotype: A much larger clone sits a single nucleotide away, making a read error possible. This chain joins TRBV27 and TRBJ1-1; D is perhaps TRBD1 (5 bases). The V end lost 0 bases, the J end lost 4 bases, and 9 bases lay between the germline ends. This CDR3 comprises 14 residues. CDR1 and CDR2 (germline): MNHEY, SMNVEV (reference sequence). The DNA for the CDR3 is TGTGCCAGCAGTTTATCGTGCGGGGGCACTGAAGCTTTCTTT. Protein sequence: CASSLSCGGTEAFF.

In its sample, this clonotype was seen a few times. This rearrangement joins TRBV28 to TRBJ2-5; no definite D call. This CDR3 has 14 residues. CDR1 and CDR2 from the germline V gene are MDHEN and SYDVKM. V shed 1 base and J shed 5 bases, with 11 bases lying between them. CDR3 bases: TGTGCCAGCAGTTTATCCGGGTGGGTGGAGACCCAGTACTTC. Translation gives CASSLSGWVETQYF.

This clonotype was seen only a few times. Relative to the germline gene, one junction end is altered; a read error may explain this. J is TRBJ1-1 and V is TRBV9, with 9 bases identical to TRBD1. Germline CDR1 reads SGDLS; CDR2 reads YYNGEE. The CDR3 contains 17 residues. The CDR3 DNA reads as TGTGCCAGCATCGTAGGCCCAGGACAGGGGAGGGACACTGAAGCTTTCTTT. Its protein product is CASIVGPGQGRDTEAFF.

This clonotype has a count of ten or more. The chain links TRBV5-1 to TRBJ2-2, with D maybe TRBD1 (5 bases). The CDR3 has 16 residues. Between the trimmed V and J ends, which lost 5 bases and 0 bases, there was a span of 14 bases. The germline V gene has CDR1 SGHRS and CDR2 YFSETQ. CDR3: CASRVEAGTNTGELFF. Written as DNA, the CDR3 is TGCGCCAGCAGAGTAGAGGCAGGGACGAACACCGGGGAGCTGTTTTTT.

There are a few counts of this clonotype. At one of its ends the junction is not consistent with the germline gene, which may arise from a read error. The CDR3 loop is CASSSPGKTAF. CDR3 coding DNA: TGTGCCAGCAGTTCACCAGGGAAAACTGCTTTT. The chain links TRBV12-3 or TRBV12-4 to TRBJ1-5, with D possibly TRBD1 on 5 matching bases. The CDR3 has 11 amino acids.

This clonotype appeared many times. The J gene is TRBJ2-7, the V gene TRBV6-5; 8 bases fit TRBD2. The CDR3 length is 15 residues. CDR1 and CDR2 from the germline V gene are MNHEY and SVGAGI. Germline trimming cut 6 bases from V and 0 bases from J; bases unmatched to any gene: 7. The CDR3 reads CASRASSGGSYEQYF. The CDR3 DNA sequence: TGTGCCAGCAGGGCCTCCAGCGGGGGCTCCTACGAGCAGTACTTC.

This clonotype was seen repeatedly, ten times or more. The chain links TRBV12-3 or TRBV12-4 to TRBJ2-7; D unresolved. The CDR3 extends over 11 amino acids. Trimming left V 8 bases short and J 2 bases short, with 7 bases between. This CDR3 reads CASQNTYEQYF. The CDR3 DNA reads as TGTGCCAGCCAGAACACCTACGAGCAGTACTTC.

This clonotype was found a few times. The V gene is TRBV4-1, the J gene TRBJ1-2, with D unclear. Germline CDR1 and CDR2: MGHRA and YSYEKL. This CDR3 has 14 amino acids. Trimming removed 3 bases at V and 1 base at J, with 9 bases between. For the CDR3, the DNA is TGCGCCAGCAGCCACTTGAATAATAACTATGGCTACACCTTC. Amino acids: CASSHLNNNYGYTF.

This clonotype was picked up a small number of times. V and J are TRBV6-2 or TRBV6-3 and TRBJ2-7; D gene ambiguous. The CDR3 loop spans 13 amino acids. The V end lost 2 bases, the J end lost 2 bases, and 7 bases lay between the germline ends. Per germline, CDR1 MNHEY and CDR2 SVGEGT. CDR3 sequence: CASSYDGAYEQYF. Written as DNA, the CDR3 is TGTGCCAGCAGTTACGATGGCGCCTACGAGCAGTACTTC.

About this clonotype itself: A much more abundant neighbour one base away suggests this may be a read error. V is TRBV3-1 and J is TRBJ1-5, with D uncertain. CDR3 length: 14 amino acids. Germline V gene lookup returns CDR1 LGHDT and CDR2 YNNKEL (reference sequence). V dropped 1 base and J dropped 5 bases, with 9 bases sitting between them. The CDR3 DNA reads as TGTGCCAGCAGCCAAGCGTTGAGGGATCAGCCCCAGCATTTT. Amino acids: CASSQALRDQPQHF.

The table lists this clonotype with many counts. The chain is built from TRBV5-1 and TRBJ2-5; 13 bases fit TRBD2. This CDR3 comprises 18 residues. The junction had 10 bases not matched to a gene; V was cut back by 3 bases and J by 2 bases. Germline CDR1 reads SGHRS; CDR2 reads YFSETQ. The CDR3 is CASSSGLAGPRAQETQYF. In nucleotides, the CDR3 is TGCGCCAGCAGCTCGGGACTAGCGGGGCCTAGGGCTCAAGAGACCCAGTACTTC.

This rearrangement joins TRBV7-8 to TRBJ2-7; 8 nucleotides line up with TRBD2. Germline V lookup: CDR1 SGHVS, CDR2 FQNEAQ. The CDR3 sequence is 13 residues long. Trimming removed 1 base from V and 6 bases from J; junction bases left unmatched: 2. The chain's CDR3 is CASSLEAGGEQYF. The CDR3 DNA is TGTGCCAGCAGCTTAGAGGCGGGGGGCGAGCAGTACTTC. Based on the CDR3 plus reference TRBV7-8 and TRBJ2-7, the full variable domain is GAGVSQSPRYKVAKRGQDVALRCDPISGHVSLFWYQQALGQGPEFLTYFQNEAQLDKSGLPSDRFFAERPEGSVSTLKIQRTQQEDSAVYLCASSLEAGGEQYFGPGTRLTVT.

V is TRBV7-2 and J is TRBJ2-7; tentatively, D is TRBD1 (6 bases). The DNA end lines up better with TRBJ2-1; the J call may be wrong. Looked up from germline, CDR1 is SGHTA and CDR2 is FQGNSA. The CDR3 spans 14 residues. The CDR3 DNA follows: TGTGCCAGCAGCTTTTTCAGGGGCTCCTACGAGCAGTTCTTC. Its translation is CASSFFRGSYEQFF.

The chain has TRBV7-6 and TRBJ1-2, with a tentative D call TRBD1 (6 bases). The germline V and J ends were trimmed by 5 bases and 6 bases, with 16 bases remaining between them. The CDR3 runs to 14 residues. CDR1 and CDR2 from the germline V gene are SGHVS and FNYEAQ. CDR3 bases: TGTGCCAGCAGCCCCGTACAGGGTTTGAATGGCTACACCTTC. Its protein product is CASSPVQGLNGYTF.

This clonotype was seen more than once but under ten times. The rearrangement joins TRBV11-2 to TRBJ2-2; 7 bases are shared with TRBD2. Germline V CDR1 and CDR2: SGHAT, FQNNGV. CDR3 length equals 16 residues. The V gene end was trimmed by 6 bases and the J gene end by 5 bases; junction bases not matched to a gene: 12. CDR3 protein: CASRATASGITGELFF. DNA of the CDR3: TGTGCCAGCAGAGCAACGGCTAGCGGAATAACCGGGGAGCTGTTTTTT.

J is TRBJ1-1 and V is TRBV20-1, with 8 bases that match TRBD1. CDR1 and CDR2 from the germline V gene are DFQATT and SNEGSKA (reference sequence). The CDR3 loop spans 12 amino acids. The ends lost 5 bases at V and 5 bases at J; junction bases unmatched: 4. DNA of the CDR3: TGCAGTGCTTCAGGGGGCCAGACTGAAGCTTTCTTT. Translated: CSASGGQTEAFF.